The 9 T cell receptor beta chains below all came from one sample that was sequenced in a study of response to subunit inactivated influenza vaccine. From the RT-PCR reads, TCRdb called clonotypes with MiXCR, one entry per CDR3 protein. This sample has 450,000 to 600,000 distinct CDR3 sequences, with around 8% found just once. Sequenced here: PBMCs from blood, sampled less than 25 months after vaccination. The receptors originated from a man between 50 and 70 years old who received an inactivated influenza vaccine.

This clonotype was recorded at least ten times. The chain has TRBV3-1 and TRBJ2-7; D remains ambiguous. V dropped 3 bases and J dropped 4 bases, with 7 bases sitting between them. Looked up from germline, CDR1 is LGHDT and CDR2 is YNNKEL (reference sequence). CDR3 size: 12 residues. The CDR3 here is CASSHLGYEQYF. CDR3 nucleotides: TGTGCCAGCAGCCACTTGGGTTACGAGCAGTACTTC.

J is TRBJ2-3 and V is TRBV5-1, with a possible D match to TRBD1 (5 bases). Per the germline V gene, CDR1 is SGHRS and CDR2 is YFSETQ. The CDR3 is 15 amino acids. The V and J ends lost 0 bases and 6 bases respectively, with 14 bases between them. DNA for the CDR3: TGCGCCAGCAGCTTGGGGACATACGGCGGTGATACGCAGTATTTT. Translating gives CASSLGTYGGDTQYF.

In this sample, this clonotype turned up many times. This CDR3 reads CASSLEEAGMKTQYF. The CDR3 nucleotides are TGTGCCAGCAGTTTAGAGGAGGCCGGTATGAAGACCCAGTACTTC. The chain employs TRBV12-3 or TRBV12-4 and TRBJ2-5; tentative D call: TRBD2 (5 bases). CDR3 length: 15 amino acids. V lost 1 base and J lost 6, with 15 bases in between.

This clonotype has only a few counts. The genes are TRBV4-2 and TRBJ1-4, with TRBD1 identical over 9 bases. The V gene's germline CDR1 is LGHNA and CDR2 YNFKEQ. The CDR3 has 16 residues. J lost 7 bases, V lost 2 bases, and 8 bases had no gene match. The chain's CDR3 is CASSQRDRAVGEKLFF. DNA for the CDR3: TGTGCCAGCAGCCAAAGGGACAGGGCGGTGGGTGAAAAACTGTTTTTT.

This clonotype was recorded many times. The chain combines TRBV5-6 with TRBJ2-1, with unresolved D. Looked up from germline, CDR1 is SGHDT and CDR2 is YYEEEE. This CDR3 is 12 amino acids long. V lost 0 bases and J 7 bases, leaving 5 bases between the germline ends. CDR3 region: CASSLGENEQFF. The DNA of the CDR3 is TGTGCCAGCAGCTTGGGGGAAAATGAGCAGTTCTTC.

The V gene is TRBV29-1, the J gene TRBJ1-1; a possible D gene is TRBD1 (6 bases). Germline loops: CDR1 SQVTM, CDR2 ANQGSEA. The CDR3 contains 14 residues. Trimming removed 7 bases at V and 2 bases at J, with 17 bases between. The CDR3: CSADSGGANTEAFF. As DNA, the CDR3 is TGCAGCGCGGATTCTGGGGGGGCAAACACTGAAGCTTTCTTT.

This clonotype has just a few counts. The V call is TRBV7-8, the J call TRBJ2-3; 7 positions match TRBD2. Per germline, CDR1 SGHVS and CDR2 FQNEAQ. This CDR3 is 17 amino acids long. Losses at the gene ends were 0 bases for V and 0 bases for J; bases not matched to a gene: 6. For the CDR3, the DNA is TGTGCCAGCAGCTTAGCCTCAGCGGGAATTAGCACAGATACGCAGTATTTT. It codes for CASSLASAGISTDTQYF.

This clonotype was seen at least ten times. The J gene is TRBJ1-2, the V gene TRBV6-5; D is undetermined. The germline V gene encodes CDR1 MNHEY and CDR2 SVGAGI. V lost 0 bases and J lost 1, with 9 bases in between. The CDR3 runs 15 residues. The CDR3 DNA reads TGTGCCAGCAGTTACTCGAGCGGCGGTAACTATGGCTACACCTTC. This sequence encodes CASSYSSGGNYGYTF.

This clonotype was counted only a few times. Relative to the germline gene, one junction end is altered; a read error may explain this. The chain employs TRBV7-9 and TRBJ2-7; a possible D gene is TRBD1 (6 bases). CDR1 and CDR2 from the germline V gene are SEHNR and FQNEAQ (reference sequence). The CDR3 contains 10 residues. The CDR3 here is CNTGTYEQYF. The CDR3, as DNA: TGCAACACAGGGACCTACGAGCAGTACTTC. Supplemented by reference TRBV7-9 and TRBJ2-7, the full variable domain reads DTGVSQNPRHKITKRGQNVTFRCDPISEHNRLYWYRQTLGQGPEFLTYFQNEAQLEKSRLLSDRFSAERPKGSFSTLEIQRTEQGDSAMYLCNTGTYEQYFGPGTRLTVT.